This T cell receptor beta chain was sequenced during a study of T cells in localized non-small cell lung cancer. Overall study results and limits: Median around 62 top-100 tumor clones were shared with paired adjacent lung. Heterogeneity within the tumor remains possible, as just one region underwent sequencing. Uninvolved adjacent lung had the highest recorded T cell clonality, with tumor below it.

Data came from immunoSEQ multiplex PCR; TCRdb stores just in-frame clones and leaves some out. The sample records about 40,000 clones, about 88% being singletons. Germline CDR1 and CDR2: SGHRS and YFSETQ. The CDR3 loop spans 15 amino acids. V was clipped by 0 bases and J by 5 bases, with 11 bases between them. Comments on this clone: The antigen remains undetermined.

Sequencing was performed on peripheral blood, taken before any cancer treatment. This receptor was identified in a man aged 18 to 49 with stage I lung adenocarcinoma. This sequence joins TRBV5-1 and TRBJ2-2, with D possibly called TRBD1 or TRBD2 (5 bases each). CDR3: CASSLGGVETGELFF. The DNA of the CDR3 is TGCGCCAGCAGCTTGGGAGGGGTCGAGACCGGGGAGCTGTTTTTT.